A selection of T cell receptor beta chains follows, all from one sample in a study of CD8+ T cells in alopecia areata. Profiling relied on immunoSEQ multiplex PCR, and the TCRdb table lists in-frame clones only, not all of them. Of 140,000 to 150,000 clones listed, more than 40% are singletons. Sequencing used CD4+ T cells sorted from blood. These receptor sequences come from a human donor with alopecia areata. The conserved cysteine and the conserved F or W are not part of the CDR3 here. Fields, in order: J gene, CDR3 length, V gene, CDR3 protein.

TRBJ2-1	11	TRBV18	ASSPRGRNEQF
TRBJ2-1	12	TRBV19	ASSTTGQYNEQF
TRBJ2-1	13	TRBV6-1	ASSVGSGSFDEQF
TRBJ1-5	10	TRBV29-1	SVRDGDQPQH
TRBJ1-1	12	TRBV5-1	ASSLEPANTEAF
TRBJ2-7	9	TRBV7-2	ASTSGWEQY
TRBJ2-7	12	TRBV30	AWSPGTGVYEQY
TRBJ2-7	13	TRBV28	ASRTNKDIFYEQY
TRBJ2-1	12	TRBV5-1	ASSPGDAHNEQF
TRBJ2-5	14	TRBV4-1	ASSQDSPSGRETQY
TRBJ2-7	10	TRBV29-1	SVADGTYEQY
TRBJ2-7	10	TRBV29-1	SVLDRYYEQY
TRBJ1-2	14	TRBV30	AWSATGTVNPYGYT
TRBJ2-5	11	TRBV5-1	ASSFPGMETQY
TRBJ2-5	12	TRBV5-4	ASSLAAGLETQY
TRBJ2-7	11	TRBV29-1	SVARDRLYEQY
TRBJ2-5	13	TRBV28	ASSFGLAGAGAQY
TRBJ2-1	12	TRBV29-1	SADPGLATNEQF
TRBJ1-5	11	TRBV30	AWSSQGGQPQH
TRBJ2-3	12	TRBV5-4	ASSLQGSTDTQY
TRBJ1-4	10	TRBV5-1	ASSRDGEKLF
TRBJ2-1	14	TRBV5-1	ASSFASGRFYNEQF
TRBJ2-1	18	TRBV7-7	ASSLSLTQEGGRSRGEQF
TRBJ1-2	11	TRBV6-5	ASGDRMTLGYT
TRBJ1-5	11	TRBV7-9	ASSFSGAKPQH
TRBJ2-1	15	TRBV27	ASSPRPIRVSYNEQF
TRBJ1-5	14	TRBV30	AWRVQGAVSNQPQH
TRBJ2-5	13	TRBV27	ASSRQRTVQETQY
TRBJ1-4	15	TRBV5-1	ASSRKAGAATNEKLF
TRBJ2-6	12	TRBV19	ASSIYSGANVLT
TRBJ1-5	15	TRBV30	AWSPSLQVYSNQPQH
TRBJ2-3	11	TRBV29-1	SVGRSVVDTQY
TRBJ2-5	10	TRBV11-2	ASTPSVGTQY
TRBJ2-5	14	TRBV7-6	ASSAGLAGPGETQY
TRBJ2-1	9	TRBV29-1	SVGQYNEQF
TRBJ2-4	13	TRBV7-9	ASSSAPGGTNIQY
TRBJ2-1	13	TRBV23-1	ASTNRGERGNEQF
TRBJ2-5	10	TRBV29-1	SAPQGMQTQY
TRBJ2-3	12	TRBV5-4	ASSRRYNTDTQY
TRBJ2-3	11	TRBV30	AWRVGARDTQY
TRBJ1-2	12	TRBV7-9	ASSSLGAGSGNT
TRBJ2-1	10	TRBV5-1	ASSLEGRTQF
TRBJ1-2	15	TRBV4-1	ASSQALIGGSNYGYT
TRBJ2-3	11	TRBV27	ASTPAGTDTQY
TRBJ2-1	11	TRBV29-1	SVERGLYNEQF
TRBJ2-3	12	TRBV28	ASNPARLTDTQY
TRBJ2-6	14	TRBV28	ASSLWGPAGANVLT
TRBJ2-1	10	TRBV5-1	ASSLDSNEQF
TRBJ1-5	12	TRBV6-5	ASSYVDSNQPQH
TRBJ2-3	13	TRBV23-1	ASQPLAGVTDTQY
TRBJ2-2	12	TRBV6-5	ASSRQGGTGELF
TRBJ1-1	12	TRBV29-1	SGWDRRMNTEAF